The next 26 T cell receptor beta chains were all read from a single sample in a study of blood T cell repertoires in COVID-19. Sequencing was performed with immunoSEQ multiplex PCR; in TCRdb, only in-frame clones are kept and a portion is missing. The sample carries about 180,000 clones, roughly 87% recorded once. Sequenced: PBMCs or T cells enriched from blood (not recorded which). The receptors originated from a human donor with acute COVID-19. The donor label of this sample is uncertain.

The CDR3 DNA follows: TGTGCCAGCGAAGACAGTTTCTCCTACGAGCAGTACTTC. The encoded protein is CASEDSFSYEQYF. The gene calls are TRBV25-1 and TRBJ2-7; D may be TRBD1 (5 bases). Deletions cut 8 bases from V and 0 bases from J, with 11 bases between. Per germline, CDR1 MGHDK and CDR2 SYGVNS. CDR3 length equals 13 residues.

This clone has just a few counts. The chain has TRBV2 and TRBJ1-5, with D uncertain. Germline CDR1 is SNHLY and CDR2 is FYNNEI. This CDR3 has 14 residues. Trimming cost V 0 bases and J 5 bases, with 8 bases left between them. The CDR3 nucleotides read TGTGCCAGCAGTGAAGCAGCGGCTTATCAGCCCCAGCATTTT. Translating gives CASSEAAAYQPQHF.

V gene TRBV19 combines with J gene TRBJ2-1; 8 bases map to TRBD2. The V and J ends lost 3 bases and 9 bases, in that order; junction bases with no gene match: 4. The CDR3 is 13 residues long. Germline V gene lookup returns CDR1 LNHDA and CDR2 SQIVND (reference sequence). The CDR3 spells CASSIGGAGEQFF. As DNA, the CDR3 is TGTGCCAGTAGTATCGGGGGGGCTGGTGAGCAGTTCTTC.

This chain links TRBV19 with TRBJ1-5; D call uncertain. Germline V CDR1 and CDR2: LNHDA, SQIVND (reference sequence). V was shortened by 11 bases and J by 0 bases, with 8 bases between the two germline ends. This CDR3 spans 12 amino acids. The CDR3 is CAVGDSNQPQHF. Here the CDR3 DNA reads TGTGCCGTTGGAGATAGCAATCAGCCCCAGCATTTT.

The V and J genes are TRBV27 and TRBJ2-7, with a weak D call TRBD1 (7 bases). CDR3 length equals 14 residues. Germline V gene lookup returns CDR1 MNHEY and CDR2 SMNVEV (reference sequence). Trimming shortened V by 5 bases and J by 2 bases, and 13 bases separated the two germline ends. CDR3: CASSGQGEAYEQYF. CDR3 nucleotide sequence: TGTGCCAGCAGTGGGCAGGGGGAGGCCTACGAGCAGTACTTC.

V usage is TRBV5-8 and J usage is TRBJ2-7; TRBD2 matches 11 bases. Germline CDR1 and CDR2: SGHTS and YDEGEE. The J segment lost 5 bases and the V segment lost 7 bases, leaving 5 bases of the junction unmatched. The CDR3 extends over 13 amino acids. CDR3 sequence reads: CASDSGGANEQYF. The CDR3 DNA reads as TGTGCCAGCGATAGCGGGGGGGCAAACGAGCAGTACTTC.

The chain has TRBV2 and TRBJ2-7, with 11 bases that match TRBD1. The CDR3 runs 15 residues. J was trimmed by 6 bases and V by 1 base; bases with no gene match: 5. The germline V gene has CDR1 SNHLY and CDR2 FYNNEI. CDR3 in amino acids: CASSEVTGTGGEQYF. DNA of the CDR3: TGTGCCAGCAGTGAAGTAACCGGGACAGGGGGCGAGCAGTACTTC.

The chain links TRBV5-4 to TRBJ2-3; 7 bases match TRBD2. The V gene end was trimmed by 4 bases and the J gene end by 1 base; junction bases not matched to a gene: 6. This CDR3 region has 15 residues. Germline CDR1 reads SGHNT; CDR2 reads YYREEE (reference sequence). This chain's CDR3 is CASSPRAGGTDTQYF. The DNA of the CDR3 is TGTGCCAGCAGCCCCCGGGCGGGGGGCACAGATACGCAGTATTTT.

The chain has TRBV11-3 and TRBJ2-1; the D is unclear. This CDR3 is 14 amino acids long. Per the germline V gene, CDR1 is SGHNT and CDR2 is YENEEA. The V end lost 0 bases, the J end lost 3 bases, and 6 bases lay between the germline ends. CDR3 amino acids: CASSLEHGYNEQFF. Written as DNA, the CDR3 is TGTGCCAGCAGCTTAGAGCACGGCTACAATGAGCAGTTCTTC.

The rearrangement joins TRBV4-2 to TRBJ2-7; 9 nucleotides match TRBD1. V shed 3 bases, J shed 0 bases, and the junction held 3 bases outside the gene matches. In germline, CDR1 is LGHNA, CDR2 YNFKEQ. CDR3 length: 15 amino acids. The CDR3, as DNA: TGTGCCAGCAGCCACACGGACAGGGGCTCCTACGAGCAGTACTTC. Translating gives CASSHTDRGSYEQYF.

The gene calls are TRBV6-5 and TRBJ1-2; the D gene is possibly TRBD1 (6 bases). This CDR3 is built from 14 residues. Trimming removed 9 bases from V and 0 bases from J, with 14 bases in between. Looked up from germline, CDR1 is MNHEY and CDR2 is SVGAGI. The DNA of the CDR3 is TGTGCCAGTCGACAGGTCCCAGCTAACTATGGCTACACCTTC. Protein sequence: CASRQVPANYGYTF.

This clone was found a few times. The J gene is TRBJ2-7, the V gene TRBV2, with 12 nucleotides matching TRBD1. This CDR3 contains 14 residues. Germline CDR1 SNHLY, CDR2 FYNNEI. Trimming took 8 bases from V and 6 from J; bases not matched to a gene: 8. The CDR3 region has the DNA TGTGCCAGCCGGGGTGGGGGACAGGGGGCCGAGCAGTACTTC. Translation: CASRGGGQGAEQYF.

The genes are TRBV9 and TRBJ2-1; perhaps TRBD2 as D (5 bases). Germline V gene lookup returns CDR1 SGDLS and CDR2 YYNGEE. Between the trimmed V and J ends, which lost 3 bases and 2 bases, there was a span of 12 bases. This CDR3 is 15 amino acids long. CDR3 region: CASSAGLNAYNEQFF. For the CDR3, the DNA is TGTGCCAGCAGCGCCGGACTGAATGCCTACAATGAGCAGTTCTTC.

This chain uses TRBV7-2 with TRBJ1-5; TRBD1 aligns across 8 bases. V gave up 2 bases and J gave up 1 base; unmatched junction bases: 1. The CDR3 runs to 15 residues. CDR1 SGHTA and CDR2 FQGNSA come from the germline V gene. The DNA of the CDR3 is TGTGCCAGCAGCTTACAGGGGGCGAGCAATCAGCCCCAGCATTTT. Its protein product is CASSLQGASNQPQHF.

V usage is TRBV5-8 and J usage is TRBJ2-7; 13 bases are shared with TRBD2. The CDR3 is made up of 16 amino acids. V lost 4 bases, J lost 1 base, and 5 bases stayed unmatched. Germline CDR1 reads SGHTS; CDR2 reads YDEGEE. CDR3 residues: CASSTGTSGVSYEQYF. The CDR3 region has the DNA TGTGCCAGCAGCACCGGGACTAGCGGGGTGTCCTACGAGCAGTACTTC.

The chain couples TRBV18 to TRBJ2-5; D call uncertain. This CDR3 comprises 12 residues. Trimming cost V 3 bases and J 2 bases, with 4 bases left between them. The germline CDR1 and CDR2 sequences are KGHSH and LQKENI. CDR3 residues: CASSPEQETQYF. The CDR3 bases are TGTGCCAGCTCACCGGAGCAAGAGACCCAGTACTTC.

The chain joins TRBV7-9 to TRBJ2-5; TRBD2 is a possible D gene (6 bases). V dropped 5 bases and J dropped 5 bases, with 12 bases sitting between them. Germline V gene lookup returns CDR1 SEHNR and CDR2 FQNEAQ (reference sequence). The CDR3 loop spans 13 amino acids. CDR3 nucleotides: TGTGCCAGCAGCCCAGGGAGGATGGAGACCCAGTACTTC. It yields the protein CASSPGRMETQYF.

V is TRBV29-1 and J is TRBJ2-1; the D gene is possibly TRBD2 (6 bases). CDR3 length equals 14 residues. Germline V gives CDR1 SQVTM, CDR2 ANQGSEA. Trimming shortened V by 5 bases and J by 6 bases, and 17 bases separated the two germline ends. The CDR3 is CSVPKPGARNEQFF. As DNA, the CDR3 is TGCAGCGTTCCTAAACCGGGAGCACGCAATGAGCAGTTCTTC.

The V and J genes are TRBV19 and TRBJ1-1, with TRBD1 as a possible D gene (5 bases). CDR3 size: 16 residues. CDR1 is LNHDA, CDR2 SQIVND, per germline (reference sequence). Trimming stripped 1 base from V and 1 base from J, with 13 bases between. CDR3 in amino acids: CASSIGQGGGNTEAFF. The CDR3 nucleotides are TGTGCCAGTAGTATAGGGCAGGGCGGCGGGAACACTGAAGCTTTCTTT.

This clone was seen just once. The CDR3 sequence: CASRDRGNIQYF. CDR3 in DNA: TGTGCCAGCAGGGACAGGGGAAACATTCAGTACTTC. The V and J genes are TRBV6-5 and TRBJ2-4, with 9 nucleotides matching TRBD1. The CDR3 loop spans 12 amino acids. Germline V gene lookup returns CDR1 MNHEY and CDR2 SVGAGI. With V trimmed by 6 bases and J by 6 bases, 0 bases remained unmatched.

J is TRBJ1-1 and V is TRBV10-2; D may be TRBD1 (6 bases). The CDR3 sequence is 17 residues long. The V gene's germline CDR1 is WSHSY and CDR2 SAAADI. Trimming pared 3 bases from V and 4 bases from J, leaving 21 bases between. The CDR3 sequence is CASSEVRQAVWVTEAFF. The CDR3 nucleotides read TGCGCCAGCAGTGAAGTAAGACAGGCAGTTTGGGTCACTGAAGCTTTCTTT.

The chain recombines TRBV7-9 with TRBJ1-5; 7 nucleotides agree with TRBD1. Germline V lookup: CDR1 SEHNR, CDR2 FQNEAQ (reference sequence). The V segment lost 2 bases and the J segment 4 bases; nucleotides outside the gene matches: 8. CDR3 length: 16 amino acids. The CDR3 DNA sequence: TGTGCCAGCAGCTTATGGGCAGGGGGAGGAAATCAGCCCCAGCATTTT. Translated: CASSLWAGGGNQPQHF.

The rearrangement links TRBV20-1 to TRBJ2-7; 8 bases align to TRBD2. The V gene's germline CDR1 is DFQATT and CDR2 SNEGSKA (reference sequence). The CDR3 sequence is 15 residues long. V shed 3 bases, J shed 2 bases, and the junction held 9 bases outside the gene matches. The CDR3 sequence is CSASRSAGGPYEQYF. In nucleotides, the CDR3 is TGCAGTGCTAGTCGATCGGCGGGGGGCCCCTACGAGCAGTACTTC.

The chain is built from TRBV4-3 and TRBJ2-7; possibly TRBD1 for D (6 bases). Trimming shortened V by 2 bases and J by 3 bases, and 20 bases separated the two germline ends. The germline gives CDR1 LGHNA, CDR2 YSLEER. The CDR3 sequence is 17 residues long. CDR3 protein: CASSQQLTGTLLYEQYF. DNA of the CDR3: TGCGCCAGCAGCCAACAACTTACCGGGACACTACTCTACGAGCAGTACTTC.

The chain uses TRBV3-1 (or the pseudogene TRBV3-2) and TRBJ2-7; D unresolved. Germline loops: CDR1 LGHDT, CDR2 YNNKEL (reference sequence). V was shortened by 4 bases and J by 5 bases, with 21 bases between the two germline ends. CDR3 size: 16 residues. CDR3 nucleotides: TGTGCCAGCAGCCTTCTTGTTCCCATTTCGTTAGACGAGCAGTACTTC. Protein sequence: CASSLLVPISLDEQYF.

The V call is TRBV7-9, the J call TRBJ1-3, with TRBD1 matching 9 bases. V dropped 0 bases and J dropped 3; count of bases not matched to a gene: 9. Per germline, CDR1 SEHNR and CDR2 FQNEAQ (reference sequence). The length of the CDR3 is 18 residues. CDR3 sequence (DNA): TGTGCCAGCAGCTTAGCGCCCCAACAGGGGGCCGGTGGAAACACCATATATTTT. This sequence encodes CASSLAPQQGAGGNTIYF.